The 15 T cell receptor beta chains below come from one sample, sequenced in a study of cytomegalovirus exposure and HLA in healthy donors. A multiplex PCR was run with 60 Vbeta primers and 13 Jbeta primers. Clones were read by immunoSEQ multiplex PCR, and TCRdb kept only the in-frame ones, dropping some. This sample carries about 160,000 clones, around four fifths of them seen once, and the ten largest clones take about 9.1%. Sequencing was carried out using PBMCs. These receptors all come from a man aged 18 to 29 in good health and CMV-seropositive.

This clone was seen only once. The V gene is TRBV5-1, the J gene TRBJ1-3; 10 bases are a match to TRBD1. This CDR3 contains 16 residues. Trimming at V came to 3 bases and at J to 2 bases, leaving 5 bases not matched to a gene. Germline V gene sequence: CDR1 SGHRS, CDR2 YFSETQ. The CDR3 sequence is CASSSLGQGAGNTIYF. The CDR3 DNA sequence: TGCGCCAGCAGCTCACTCGGACAGGGGGCTGGAAACACCATATATTTT.

The V call is TRBV5-4, the J call TRBJ2-1, with a weak D call TRBD2 (6 bases). The CDR3 length is 12 residues. Germline assignment: CDR1 SGHNT and CDR2 YYREEE (reference sequence). V lost 4 bases to trimming and J lost 7 bases, with 9 bases between them. CDR3: CASSPGGNEQFF. DNA for the CDR3: TGTGCCAGCAGCCCTGGAGGGAATGAGCAGTTCTTC.

The chain has TRBV5-6 and TRBJ2-7; TRBD2 matches at 7 bases. Germline CDR1 SGHDT, CDR2 YYEEEE. This CDR3 is built from 15 residues. The J segment lost 4 bases and the V segment lost 0 bases, leaving 7 bases of the junction unmatched. As DNA, the CDR3 is TGTGCCAGCAGCTTGGCCTATTTTAGCGGGTACGAGCAGTACTTC. Its protein is CASSLAYFSGYEQYF.

The CDR3 DNA follows: TGTGCCAGCAGCCCCTGGCAGGGCCGCACAGATACGCAGTATTTT. Its protein is CASSPWQGRTDTQYF. V is TRBV9 and J is TRBJ2-3; D is possibly TRBD1 (5 bases). The length of the CDR3 is 15 residues. V lost 4 bases, J lost 1 base, and 13 bases lay in between. Per the germline V gene, CDR1 is SGDLS and CDR2 is YYNGEE.

J is TRBJ1-4 and V is TRBV9; a possible D gene is TRBD1 (6 bases). CDR3 length: 16 amino acids. Trimming took off 0 bases at V and 0 bases at J, with 9 bases between the two ends. Looked up from germline, CDR1 is SGDLS and CDR2 is YYNGEE. The CDR3 reads CASSVGGHATNEKLFF. The CDR3 DNA sequence: TGTGCCAGCAGCGTAGGGGGACATGCAACTAATGAAAAACTGTTTTTT.

The chain joins TRBV5-6 to TRBJ2-7; D gene ambiguous. Per the germline V gene, CDR1 is SGHDT and CDR2 is YYEEEE. Deletions cut 3 bases from V and 1 base from J, with 8 bases between. The CDR3 is 13 residues long. CDR3 region: CASSSDLSYEQYF. CDR3 DNA sequence: TGTGCCAGCAGCTCCGACTTATCCTACGAGCAGTACTTC.

The V gene is TRBV11-2, the J gene TRBJ2-6; D might be TRBD2 (5 bases). V dropped 3 bases and J dropped 0 bases, with 12 bases sitting between them. This CDR3 spans 17 amino acids. Germline assignment: CDR1 SGHAT and CDR2 FQNNGV. CDR3 coding DNA: TGTGCCAGCAGCTTTGGACTCCGCCCCTCTGGGGCCAACGTCCTGACTTTC. Translating it yields CASSFGLRPSGANVLTF.

The chain combines TRBV7-2 with TRBJ2-1; D might be TRBD2 (7 bases). V was trimmed by 0 bases and J by 8 bases, leaving 26 bases between them. The CDR3 has 19 amino acids. From germline, CDR1 is SGHTA and CDR2 FQGNSA. Written as DNA, the CDR3 is TGTGCCAGCAGCTTAGCGGGGGGAATGGGGGGGCGGTTAGGTCATGAGCAGTTCTTC. Translated, it gives CASSLAGGMGGRLGHEQFF. The full variable domain, completed using reference TRBV7-2 and TRBJ2-1, is GAGVSQSPSNKVTEKGKDVELRCDPISGHTALYWYRQSLGQGLEFLIYFQGNSAPDKSGLPSDRFSAERTGGSVSTLTIQRTQQEDSAVYLCASSLAGGMGGRLGHEQFFGPGTRLTVL.

This clone was seen a handful of times. This chain connects TRBV27 to TRBJ2-1; 8 nucleotides line up with TRBD2. This CDR3 is built from 16 residues. V lost 7 bases to trimming and J lost 7 bases; unmatched junction nucleotides: 15. Per germline, CDR1 MNHEY and CDR2 SMNVEV (reference sequence). CDR3 in amino acids: CASTPPGRAALNEQFF. The CDR3 DNA sequence: TGTGCCAGCACCCCCCCCGGGAGGGCCGCGTTGAATGAGCAGTTCTTC.

The chain combines TRBV4-1 with TRBJ1-3; perhaps TRBD1 as D (5 bases). The CDR3 runs 16 residues. V was cut by 2 bases and J by 2 bases, with 13 bases left in between. CDR1 is MGHRA, CDR2 YSYEKL, per germline. The CDR3 reads CASSQPTRAPGNTIYF. The CDR3 coding sequence is TGCGCCAGCAGCCAACCAACCAGGGCCCCTGGAAACACCATATATTTT.

The chain couples TRBV6-1 to TRBJ1-2; D unclear. Trimming took off 6 bases at V and 2 bases at J, with 10 bases between the two ends. The CDR3 is 13 residues long. Germline CDR1 reads MNHNS; CDR2 reads SASEGT. The CDR3 bases are TGTGCCAGCAGCCCCGGACTGAACTATGGCTACACCTTC. The encoded protein is CASSPGLNYGYTF.

The rearrangement links TRBV20-1 to TRBJ2-1; 12 nucleotides line up with TRBD2. Germline V gene lookup returns CDR1 DFQATT and CDR2 SNEGSKA (reference sequence). The CDR3 length is 11 residues. CDR3 bases: TGCAGCGCCGGGACTAGCGGGGAGCAGTTCTTC. As protein: CSAGTSGEQFF.

With regard to this clone: A read error may account for a junction end that differs from germline. Other DNA sequences from this sample encode an identical CDR3 as well. This rearrangement joins TRBV6-1 to TRBJ2-5; a possible D gene is TRBD1 (5 bases). CDR3 length: 13 amino acids. Germline values: CDR1 MNHNS, CDR2 SASEGT. The CDR3 sequence: CASTRQSQETQYF. The DNA of the CDR3 is TGTGCTAGCACCAGACAGTCACAAGAGACCCAGTACTTC.

In this sample, this clone turned up a few times. The chain uses TRBV9 and TRBJ1-2, with 10 positions matching TRBD1. With V trimmed by 0 bases and J by 7 bases, 0 bases remained unmatched. CDR1 and CDR2 (germline): SGDLS, YYNGEE. The CDR3 extends over 13 amino acids. DNA for the CDR3: TGTGCCAGCAGCGTAGGGACAGGGGGTGGCTACACCTTC. Encoded protein: CASSVGTGGGYTF.

The chain carries TRBV2 and TRBJ1-2, with D maybe TRBD1 (6 bases). V was shortened by 4 bases and J by 5 bases, with 8 bases between the two germline ends. This CDR3 region has 12 residues. CDR1 and CDR2 (germline): SNHLY, FYNNEI. This CDR3 is CASSAGQYGYTF. The CDR3 DNA reads as TGTGCCAGCAGTGCCGGACAGTATGGCTACACCTTC.